One sample yielded the 20 T cell receptor beta chains listed below, sequenced in a study of T cell changes during pregnancy in multiple sclerosis. The method was immunoSEQ multiplex PCR; TCRdb's version includes in-frame clones alone and lacks a portion of them. This sample has about 75,000 clones, with 89% found just once. The material was peripheral blood, obtained in the first trimester of pregnancy. The receptors were gathered from a female donor in good health, enrolled as a control in a pregnancy study.

This chain uses TRBV5-1 with TRBJ2-4; possible D gene TRBD2, 6 bases. The CDR3 has 15 residues. Germline loops: CDR1 SGHRS, CDR2 YFSETQ. Trimming removed 5 bases at V and 7 bases at J, with 19 bases between. The CDR3 sequence is CASRVAGTVENIQYF. Here the CDR3 DNA reads TGCGCCAGCAGGGTTGCCGGGACTGTCGAGAACATTCAGTACTTC. The variable domain in full, with the rest retrieved from reference TRBV5-1 and TRBJ2-4, is KAGVTQTPRYLIKTRGQQVTLSCSPISGHRSVSWYQQTPGQGLQFLFEYFSETQRNKGNFPGRFSGRQFSNSRSEMNVSTLELGDSALYLCASRVAGTVENIQYFGAGTRLSVL.

On this clone: Compared with germline, one end of the junction differs, possibly owing to a read error. This chain connects TRBV7-7 to TRBJ2-5, with D perhaps TRBD1 or TRBD2 (7 bases each). The CDR3 covers 15 residues. The germline gives CDR1 SSHAT, CDR2 FNYEAQ (reference sequence). CDR3 sequence: CASSGTASSLSPQYF. The CDR3 DNA sequence: TGTGCTAGCAGCGGGACAGCATCCAGCCTCAGTCCCCAGTACTTC.

The chain links TRBV6-5 to TRBJ2-1, with 10 bases matching TRBD2. J gave up 5 bases and V 1 base, and 5 bases lay outside the gene matches. Germline V gene sequence: CDR1 MNHEY, CDR2 SVGAGI. This CDR3 is 16 amino acids long. For the CDR3, the DNA is TGTGCCAGCAGTTACTTCGGACTAGCGGAGAACAATGAGCAGTTCTTC. This encodes CASSYFGLAENNEQFF.

This chain connects TRBV30 to TRBJ2-1; 9 nucleotides agree with TRBD1. There are 15 residues in the CDR3. Germline loops: CDR1 GTSNPN, CDR2 SVGIG (reference sequence). J lost 5 bases, V lost 3 bases, and 8 bases had no gene match. In DNA form, the CDR3 reads TGTGCCTGGAGCGGGGGACAGGGTAAGGACAATGAGCAGTTCTTC. It encodes CAWSGGQGKDNEQFF.

The CDR3 nucleotides read TGTGCCAGCAGTTACACAGGGAGTAATCAGCCCCAGCATTTT. Protein sequence: CASSYTGSNQPQHF. The V gene is TRBV6-5, the J gene TRBJ1-5; possibly TRBD1 for D (6 bases). With 2 bases removed from V and 4 bases from J, the gap between germline ends came to 9 bases. Germline lookup yields CDR1 MNHEY and CDR2 SVGAGI. This CDR3 is built from 14 residues.

The chain combines TRBV18 with TRBJ1-3; 8 bases line up with TRBD1. The V gene end was trimmed by 4 bases and the J gene end by 8 bases; junction bases not matched to a gene: 4. Germline V gene lookup returns CDR1 KGHSH and CDR2 LQKENI. The CDR3 sequence is 13 residues long. CDR3 bases: TGTGCCAGCTCACGGACAGGGAGCGACACCATATATTTT. Protein product: CASSRTGSDTIYF.

V usage is TRBV11-1 and J usage is TRBJ2-1, with a tentative D call TRBD1 (6 bases). This CDR3 comprises 14 residues. Germline V lookup: CDR1 SGHAT, CDR2 FQDESV (reference sequence). The germline V and J ends were trimmed by 11 bases and 0 bases, with 14 bases remaining between them. The CDR3 here is CAPRDTCSYNEQFF. CDR3 nucleotides: TGTGCCCCAAGGGACACATGCTCCTACAATGAGCAGTTCTTC.

The chain is built from TRBV9 and TRBJ2-5, with D possibly TRBD1 on 6 matching bases. This CDR3 contains 15 residues. Germline CDR1 reads SGDLS; CDR2 reads YYNGEE. V lost 2 bases to trimming and J lost 5 bases, with 16 bases between them. DNA for the CDR3: TGTGCCAGCAGCGTCAGACCACAGGGCTTGGAGACCCAGTACTTC. It yields the protein CASSVRPQGLETQYF.

This chain connects TRBV14 to TRBJ1-3; D is unresolved. The CDR3 has 17 amino acids. The V gene's germline CDR1 is SGHDN and CDR2 FVKESK. V lost 0 bases and J lost 0, with 12 bases in between. The CDR3: CASSQDFRGISGNTIYF. CDR3 in DNA: TGTGCCAGCAGCCAAGATTTTCGAGGCATCTCTGGAAACACCATATATTTT.

This clone has only one observation. DNA for the CDR3: TGTGCCAGCAGCTTAAGTTCGCGGGGACGGACCTACGAGCAGTACTTC. As protein: CASSLSSRGRTYEQYF. The chain has TRBV5-5 and TRBJ2-7, with a weak D call TRBD2 (6 bases). This CDR3 is 16 amino acids long. Per the germline V gene, CDR1 is SGHKS and CDR2 is YYEKEE (reference sequence). Deletions cut 2 bases from V and 2 bases from J, with 17 bases between.

The J gene is TRBJ2-7, the V gene TRBV5-1, with 8 bases aligning to TRBD1. V lost 1 base, J lost 5 bases, and 5 bases stayed unmatched. CDR1 is SGHRS and CDR2 is YFSETQ in the germline V gene. CDR3 length: 14 residues. CDR3 DNA sequence: TGCGCCAGCAGCTTGAGACAGGGGATGGACGAGCAGTACTTC. It is translated as CASSLRQGMDEQYF. Full variable domain (missing parts from reference TRBV5-1 and TRBJ2-7): KAGVTQTPRYLIKTRGQQVTLSCSPISGHRSVSWYQQTPGQGLQFLFEYFSETQRNKGNFPGRFSGRQFSNSRSEMNVSTLELGDSALYLCASSLRQGMDEQYFGPGTRLTVT.

V usage is TRBV4-3 and J usage is TRBJ2-3; tentatively, D is TRBD1 (5 bases). The CDR3 is made up of 17 amino acids. CDR1 and CDR2 (germline): LGHNA, YSLEER. The V end was cut by 0 bases, the J end by 6 bases, with 19 bases between. The CDR3: CASSQDLNRWGSDTQYF. CDR3 nucleotides: TGCGCCAGCAGCCAAGATTTGAACAGATGGGGCTCGGATACGCAGTATTTT.

The table lists this clone with a few counts. The chain employs TRBV27 and TRBJ1-6; D unresolved. V was clipped by 1 base and J by 6 bases, with 13 bases between them. CDR3 size: 16 residues. Per the germline V gene, CDR1 is MNHEY and CDR2 is SMNVEV (reference sequence). The CDR3 spells CASSLLSPGGNSPLHF. In DNA form, the CDR3 reads TGTGCCAGCAGTTTATTGTCCCCGGGTGGTAATTCACCCCTCCACTTT.

The chain uses TRBV29-1 and TRBJ2-7; TRBD1 aligns across 8 bases. The CDR3 has 13 residues. With V trimmed by 6 bases and J by 0 bases, 4 bases remained unmatched. Looked up from germline, CDR1 is SQVTM and CDR2 is ANQGSEA. CDR3 in amino acids: CSVRQGNSYEQYF. DNA of the CDR3: TGCAGCGTGAGACAGGGGAACTCCTACGAGCAGTACTTC.

CDR3 DNA: TGTGCCAGCAGACAGATCTATGGCTACACCTTC. It codes for CASRQIYGYTF. This chain uses TRBV28 with TRBJ1-2; unclear D gene. Trimming pared 6 bases from V and 4 bases from J, leaving 6 bases between. CDR1 is MDHEN and CDR2 is SYDVKM in the germline V gene. The CDR3 length is 11 residues.

The rearrangement joins TRBV7-9 to TRBJ1-1; 7 nucleotides line up with TRBD1. V trimming: 5 bases; J trimming: 1 base; junction bases outside the gene matches: 10. This CDR3 has 16 amino acids. Germline V CDR1 and CDR2: SEHNR, FQNEAQ (reference sequence). This chain's CDR3 is CASSPGGQPPNTEAFF. For the CDR3, the DNA is TGTGCCAGCAGCCCAGGGGGACAGCCGCCGAACACTGAAGCTTTCTTT.

The V call is TRBV27, the J call TRBJ2-2; TRBD2 matches at 11 bases. The length of the CDR3 is 18 residues. Trimming cost V 4 bases and J 0 bases; bases outside gene matches: 7. Germline V lookup: CDR1 MNHEY, CDR2 SMNVEV (reference sequence). CDR3 region: CASSSPGLAEANTGELFF. The CDR3 bases are TGTGCCAGCAGTTCGCCGGGACTAGCGGAGGCGAACACCGGGGAGCTGTTTTTT.

The chain is built from TRBV12-5 and TRBJ1-5; 8 bases agree with TRBD1. The CDR3 consists of 19 residues. CDR1 and CDR2 (germline): LGHNT, FRNRAP. V shed 2 bases, J shed 2 bases, and the junction held 14 bases outside the gene matches. Written as DNA, the CDR3 is TGTGCTAGTGGTTTGTTAAGCAGGGGGCTTACTTATGGCAATCAGCCCCAGCATTTT. It translates to CASGLLSRGLTYGNQPQHF.

V usage is TRBV6-5 and J usage is TRBJ1-2; the match to TRBD1 covers 8 bases. The CDR3 runs to 14 residues. The ends lost 5 bases at V and 5 bases at J; junction bases unmatched: 7. Germline lookup yields CDR1 MNHEY and CDR2 SVGAGI. CDR3 DNA sequence: TGTGCCAGCAGTACAGGGGGTCCGGTTTATGGCTACACCTTC. This translates into CASSTGGPVYGYTF.

The rearrangement links TRBV18 to TRBJ2-3; possibly TRBD1 for D (6 bases). Trimming removed 0 bases at V and 3 bases at J, with 10 bases between. CDR1 and CDR2 (germline): KGHSH, LQKENI. The CDR3 sequence is 15 residues long. The CDR3, as DNA: TGTGCCAGCTCACCACCGTACAGGGCGACAGATACGCAGTATTTT. This encodes CASSPPYRATDTQYF.